A selection of T cell receptor beta chains follows, all from one sample in a study of blood T cell repertoires in COVID-19. The table came from immunoSEQ multiplex PCR; TCRdb's copy has only in-frame clones and leaves some out. Here the sample spans a few hundred thousand clones, about 89% being singletons. The specimen sequenced was peripheral blood. The receptors stem from a middle-aged woman who had recovered from COVID-19. The CDR3 runs from the conserved cysteine through the conserved F or W. The order of the fields is V gene, J gene, D gene, clone size, CDR3 protein, CDR3 DNA. D genes are given only for firm matches. Clone size is shown for a subset of rows, as once, few, many or a class of expanded clone.

TRBV6-6	TRBJ1-1	TRBD1	.	CATRDSMNTEAFF	TGTGCCACTCGGGACAGCATGAACACTGAAGCTTTCTTT
TRBV3-1/TRBV3-2	TRBJ2-1	.	.	CASSQAGNYNEQFF	TGTGCCAGCAGCCAAGCCGGGAACTACAATGAGCAGTTCTTC
TRBV7-3	TRBJ2-2	TRBD2	.	CASSFGLAGGRELFF	TGTGCCAGCAGCTTTGGACTAGCGGGTGGCAGGGAGCTGTTTTTT
TRBV7-6	TRBJ1-1	TRBD1	once	CASSPPVVGTGLNTEAFF	TGTGCCAGCAGCCCCCCCGTTGTGGGGACAGGGTTGAACACTGAAGCTTTCTTT
TRBV27	TRBJ1-1	TRBD1	.	CASSRRGATIMNTEAFF	TGTGCCAGCAGCCGCAGGGGGGCGACGATAATGAACACTGAAGCTTTCTTT
TRBV28	TRBJ2-7	.	.	CASVGQGTTYEQYF	TGTGCCAGCGTCGGGCAGGGCACCACCTACGAGCAGTACTTC
TRBV6-4	TRBJ1-1	TRBD1	few	CASSLGQGTEAFF	TGTGCCAGCAGTTTGGGACAGGGAACTGAAGCTTTCTTT
TRBV6-5	TRBJ2-5	TRBD2	once	CASRGLAHQETQYF	TGTGCCAGCAGGGGACTAGCACATCAAGAGACCCAGTACTTC
TRBV29-1	TRBJ2-2	.	once	CSVGGGGAGELFF	TGCAGCGTTGGGGGAGGGGGGGCCGGGGAGCTGTTTTTT
TRBV27	TRBJ2-1	TRBD2	.	CASTILTLAGPDNEQFF	TGTGCCAGCACTATTCTGACCCTAGCGGGCCCTGACAATGAGCAGTTCTTC
TRBV6-4	TRBJ2-2	TRBD1	.	CASSLTGDTGELFF	TGTGCCAGCAGCCTTACAGGGGACACCGGGGAGCTGTTTTTT
TRBV12-3/TRBV12-4	TRBJ1-1	.	.	CASSFWGGLGAFF	TGTGCCAGCAGTTTTTGGGGAGGGCTTGGGGCTTTCTTT
TRBV10-2	TRBJ1-2	.	few	CASSETGFETF	TGCGCCAGCAGTGAGACGGGGTTTGAAACCTTC
TRBV7-6	TRBJ2-7	.	few	CASSPGLSRGYEQYF	TGTGCCAGCAGCCCGGGTTTGAGTAGGGGCTACGAGCAGTACTTC
TRBV2	TRBJ2-6	.	.	CASTGGSGANVLTF	TGTGCCAGCACCGGGGGCTCTGGGGCCAACGTCCTGACTTTC
TRBV7-9	TRBJ1-2	.	few	CASSLREMGYGYTF	TGTGCCAGCAGCTTAAGGGAGATGGGGTATGGCTACACCTTC
TRBV19	TRBJ2-4	TRBD2	.	CASTPEGLAAAKNIQYF	TGTGCCAGTACCCCAGAAGGACTAGCGGCGGCCAAAAACATTCAGTACTTC
TRBV4-1	TRBJ1-5	TRBD1	.	CASSPPGTGIGQPQHF	TGCGCCAGCAGCCCCCCCGGGACAGGGATCGGGCAGCCCCAGCATTTT
TRBV7-2	TRBJ1-3	.	.	CASSLARGNTIYF	TGTGCCAGCAGCTTAGCGCGGGGAAACACCATATATTTT
TRBV12-3/TRBV12-4	TRBJ2-1	TRBD1	.	CASSGTGDNEQFF	TGTGCCAGCAGCGGGACAGGGGACAATGAGCAGTTCTTC
TRBV3-1/TRBV3-2	TRBJ2-1	.	.	CASSPSGLLRNEQFF	TGTGCCAGCAGCCCTTCGGGACTCCTGAGGAATGAGCAGTTCTTC
TRBV2	TRBJ2-7	TRBD2	.	CASSETSGIYEQYF	TGTGCCAGCAGTGAAACTAGCGGGATCTACGAGCAGTACTTC
TRBV2	TRBJ2-3	.	.	CASSELGGSTDTQYF	TGTGCCAGCAGTGAGTTGGGCGGGTCCACAGATACGCAGTATTTT
TRBV27	TRBJ2-3	TRBD1	.	CASLPRTGRLDTQYF	TGTGCCAGCCTTCCCAGGACAGGGCGGTTAGATACGCAGTATTTT
TRBV15	TRBJ2-5	TRBD2	.	CATSRERLAGRRETQYF	TGTGCCACCAGCAGGGAGAGACTAGCGGGACGACGGGAGACCCAGTACTTC
TRBV27	TRBJ2-7	.	.	CASSSLERNLLDEQYF	TGTGCCAGCAGTTCCCTAGAGCGGAACCTCTTAGACGAGCAGTACTTC